The clone carrying this T cell receptor beta chain was seen repeatedly, ten times or more. Its matching antigen is unknown. Each CDR3 protein gets one entry after TCRdb re-called the 5' RACE reads with MiXCR. This sample has approximately 47,000 distinct CDR3 sequences, with over 8% found just once. The data originate from a study of early T cells in non-severe SARS-CoV-2 infection. General observations from the study: VDJdb matches were skewed toward anti-spike CD8 T cell responses.

The sample in question was whole blood, obtained at baseline. The sequence was collected from an adult who was a healthcare worker with PCR-confirmed SARS-CoV-2 infection or an uninfected control (not recorded which).

The CDR3 loop is CAWSRQQETQYF. The CDR3 DNA reads TGTGCCTGGTCTAGACAGCAAGAGACCCAGTACTTC. The V and J genes are TRBV30 and TRBJ2-5; D is perhaps TRBD1 (5 bases). The CDR3 is made up of 12 amino acids. The germline V and J ends were trimmed by 5 bases and 2 bases, with 9 bases remaining between them. CDR1 and CDR2 (germline): GTSNPN, SVGIG (reference sequence).